A single sample is the source of the 30 T cell receptor beta chains below, sequenced in a study of T cell repertoires in cytomegalovirus infection. No antigen has been assigned to these receptors. TCRdb ran MiXCR on the reads and lists one entry per CDR3 protein. This sample has 45,000 to 60,000 distinct CDR3 sequences; roughly 20% occur once, and the top ten carry 64%. The sample consisted of CD8+ T cells from cultured PBMCs, taken from culture after CMV antigen stimulation. All receptors derive from a human donor in good health (CMV status not recorded). Some clones in this sample may be carry-over from other donors' samples.

The table lists this clonotype with a few counts. The rearrangement uses TRBV6-2 or TRBV6-3 and TRBJ1-1; D not resolved. The CDR3 is 12 amino acids. CDR1 is MNHEY and CDR2 is SVGEGT in the germline V gene. V lost 5 bases to trimming and J lost 7 bases, with 11 bases between them. CDR3 DNA sequence: TGTGCCAGCAGTGACCCCACTAATGAAGCTTTCTTT. Protein product: CASSDPTNEAFF.

This clonotype was seen at least ten times. The chain recombines TRBV27 with TRBJ2-5, with D maybe TRBD2 (6 bases). Germline loops: CDR1 MNHEY, CDR2 SMNVEV (reference sequence). V was pared by 5 bases and J by 5 bases, with 15 bases between. The CDR3 runs to 14 residues. The CDR3 nucleotides read TGTGCCAGCAGTCCAAGCGGGTGGGGGGAGACCCAGTACTTC. Translated: CASSPSGWGETQYF.

This clonotype was picked up many times. This chain links TRBV4-3 with TRBJ2-2, with D perhaps TRBD2 (7 bases). This CDR3 is 17 amino acids long. Per germline, CDR1 LGHNA and CDR2 YSLEER. V was trimmed by 0 bases and J by 1 base, leaving 12 bases between them. CDR3 loop: CASSQDLGGLNTGELFF. CDR3 coding DNA: TGCGCCAGCAGCCAAGATCTGGGGGGGCTGAACACCGGGGAGCTGTTTTTT.

The genes are TRBV29-1 and TRBJ1-2; 7 bases align to TRBD1. There are 14 residues in the CDR3. J lost 1 base, V lost 2 bases, and 4 bases had no gene match. Germline assignment: CDR1 SQVTM and CDR2 ANQGSEA. In DNA form, the CDR3 reads TGCAGCGTTGAAATCAGGGGGGGTAACTATGGCTACACCTTC. This codes for CSVEIRGGNYGYTF.

This chain joins TRBV30 and TRBJ2-7; D not certain. The V gene's germline CDR1 is GTSNPN and CDR2 SVGIG (reference sequence). Trimming took off 2 bases at V and 1 base at J, with 12 bases between the two ends. The CDR3 spans 14 residues. The CDR3 here is CAWSPIDSSYEQYF. CDR3 DNA sequence: TGTGCCTGGAGTCCCATAGACTCGTCCTACGAGCAGTACTTC.

J is TRBJ2-2 and V is TRBV4-1; 9 positions match TRBD1. The CDR3 has 18 residues. CDR1 and CDR2 (germline): MGHRA, YSYEKL. V lost 3 bases and J lost 4; bases outside the gene matches: 12. CDR3 nucleotide sequence: TGCGCCAGCAGCCACCCGGGACAGGGTCATATTATCACCGGGGAGCTGTTTTTT. It yields the protein CASSHPGQGHIITGELFF.

The J gene is TRBJ2-3, the V gene TRBV6-2 or TRBV6-3; 8 positions agree with TRBD2. With 4 bases clipped from V and 3 bases from J, the junction kept 6 bases outside the gene matches. Germline V CDR1 and CDR2: MNHEY, SVGEGT. The CDR3 runs 15 residues. The CDR3 reads CASSLEREITDTQYF. In DNA form, the CDR3 reads TGTGCCAGCAGTTTAGAGCGGGAGATAACAGATACGCAGTATTTT.

The table lists this clonotype with a few counts. The CDR3 nucleotides are TGTGCCAGCAGCTTAAGCTCGGGGGGGCCTTTCGATACGCAGTATTTT. Its protein product is CASSLSSGGPFDTQYF. V and J are TRBV7-2 and TRBJ2-3; 8 bases agree with TRBD2. This CDR3 contains 16 residues. In germline, CDR1 is SGHTA, CDR2 FQGNSA. J lost 6 bases, V lost 2 bases, and 10 bases had no gene match.

The chain uses TRBV4-1 and TRBJ1-3, with D unresolved. The CDR3 runs to 15 residues. Per the germline V gene, CDR1 is MGHRA and CDR2 is YSYEKL. With 1 base removed from V and 0 bases from J, the gap between germline ends came to 7 bases. CDR3 in DNA: TGCGCCAGCAGCCAAGTTCCCGACTCTGGAAACACCATATATTTT. Amino acids: CASSQVPDSGNTIYF.

V is TRBV7-6 and J is TRBJ1-6; D remains unclear. Trimming took 4 bases from V and 7 from J, leaving 11 bases between them. The CDR3 length is 14 residues. The germline V gene encodes CDR1 SGHVS and CDR2 FNYEAQ. CDR3 sequence (DNA): TGTGCCAGCAGCTCCGGGCCTATGAATTCACCCCTCCACTTT. Residues: CASSSGPMNSPLHF.

This sequence joins TRBV15 and TRBJ2-5, with TRBD1 matching over 9 bases. CDR1 and CDR2 (germline): LNHNV, YYDKDF (reference sequence). The length of the CDR3 is 16 residues. The V gene end was trimmed by 5 bases and the J gene end by 5 bases; junction bases not matched to a gene: 12. CDR3 amino acids: CATSVTGTGSRETQYF. The CDR3, as DNA: TGTGCCACCAGCGTAACAGGGACAGGGAGCAGGGAGACCCAGTACTTC.

This clonotype was counted between two and nine times. CDR3 residues: CASSPLEGGTNEKLFF. The CDR3 bases are TGTGCCAGCAGTCCCCTGGAGGGAGGAACTAATGAAAAACTGTTTTTT. The V and J genes are TRBV28 and TRBJ1-4; D unclear. V lost 5 bases to trimming and J lost 1 base, with 14 bases between them. CDR1 is MDHEN and CDR2 is SYDVKM in the germline V gene. The CDR3 contains 16 residues.

This clonotype was recorded a few times. The J gene is TRBJ2-1, the V gene TRBV2; D is possibly TRBD1 (6 bases). The CDR3 spans 17 residues. V lost 2 bases and J lost 0, with 14 bases in between. Germline lookup yields CDR1 SNHLY and CDR2 FYNNEI. CDR3 coding DNA: TGTGCCAGCAGTGAAAGGTATGGGACATCCTCCTACAATGAGCAGTTCTTC. Translation gives CASSERYGTSSYNEQFF.

This clonotype was seen once. The V call is TRBV9, the J call TRBJ1-1, with D unclear. The CDR3 contains 16 residues. Germline lookup yields CDR1 SGDLS and CDR2 YYNGEE. Deletions cut 4 bases from V and 0 bases from J, with 16 bases between. CDR3 bases: TGTGCCAGCAGCCCCAGAGGGCTCCTCATGAACACTGAAGCTTTCTTT. Translating it yields CASSPRGLLMNTEAFF.

V and J are TRBV9 and TRBJ1-1; D ambiguous. With 2 bases removed from V and 4 bases from J, the gap between germline ends came to 12 bases. Germline CDR1 reads SGDLS; CDR2 reads YYNGEE. This CDR3 comprises 14 residues. The CDR3: CASSVAILPTEAFF. The CDR3 DNA follows: TGTGCCAGCAGCGTGGCCATTCTCCCCACTGAAGCTTTCTTT. Full variable domain (rest looked up from reference TRBV9 and TRBJ1-1): DSGVTQTPKHLITATGQRVTLRCSPRSGDLSVYWYQQSLDQGLQFLIQYYNGEERAKGNILERFSAQQFPDLHSELNLSSLELGDSALYFCASSVAILPTEAFFGQGTRLTVV.

This clonotype was picked up a small number of times. This chain joins TRBV12-3 or TRBV12-4 and TRBJ2-7, with a possible D match to TRBD2 (5 bases). V was trimmed by 6 bases and J by 0 bases, leaving 15 bases between them. This CDR3 is 15 amino acids long. CDR3 nucleotide sequence: TGTGCCAGCAGCAACACTAGTTCAAGCTCCTACGAGCAGTACTTC. It translates to CASSNTSSSSYEQYF.

The rearrangement uses TRBV4-3 and TRBJ1-1; perhaps TRBD1 as D (6 bases). The V end was cut by 4 bases, the J end by 2 bases, with 17 bases between. This CDR3 has 16 residues. Germline lookup yields CDR1 LGHNA and CDR2 YSLEER. The CDR3, as DNA: TGCGCCAGCAGCCCTAGAACAGGGATAGGTAACACTGAAGCTTTCTTT. This encodes CASSPRTGIGNTEAFF.

This clonotype was detected a few times. This chain connects TRBV11-2 to TRBJ2-1; TRBD1 is a possible D gene (6 bases). Looked up from germline, CDR1 is SGHAT and CDR2 is FQNNGV. The CDR3 covers 14 residues. Trimming took off 3 bases at V and 2 bases at J, with 8 bases between the two ends. CDR3 sequence (DNA): TGTGCCAGCAGCTTCGGGGACACCTACAATGAGCAGTTCTTC. This translates into CASSFGDTYNEQFF.

This clonotype was detected ten times or more. This rearrangement joins TRBV7-6 to TRBJ2-5; D is possibly TRBD1 (6 bases). In germline, CDR1 is SGHVS, CDR2 FNYEAQ. The CDR3 is made up of 15 amino acids. V was clipped by 2 bases and J by 5 bases, with 15 bases between them. The CDR3 is CASSLPGTTGETQYF. Here the CDR3 DNA reads TGTGCCAGCAGCTTACCTGGGACAACGGGGGAGACCCAGTACTTC.

This clonotype was counted only a few times. The J gene is TRBJ1-2, the V gene TRBV11-2; D not resolved. With 4 bases removed from V and 8 bases from J, the gap between germline ends came to 14 bases. Germline CDR1 SGHAT, CDR2 FQNNGV. The CDR3 sequence is 13 residues long. Written as DNA, the CDR3 is TGTGCCAGCAGCTCCGTAAAGGGAGTGGGCTACACCTTC. Its protein product is CASSSVKGVGYTF.

V and J are TRBV6-5 and TRBJ1-5; no reliable D call. The CDR3 spans 13 residues. Deletions cut 6 bases from V and 2 bases from J, with 8 bases between. Germline CDR1 reads MNHEY; CDR2 reads SVGAGI. The CDR3 is CASRGLGNQPQHF. The CDR3 DNA is TGTGCCAGCAGGGGGTTGGGCAATCAGCCCCAGCATTTT.

This clonotype was detected only a few times. This chain connects TRBV12-3 or TRBV12-4 to TRBJ1-1, with TRBD1 matching 8 bases. The CDR3 runs to 14 residues. V dropped 3 bases and J dropped 4; count of bases not matched to a gene: 4. The CDR3 bases are TGTGCCAGCAGTTTGCAGGGGGCGACCACTGAAGCTTTCTTT. This codes for CASSLQGATTEAFF.

This clonotype was seen ten or more times. This chain joins TRBV27 and TRBJ2-7; D perhaps matches TRBD2 (8 bases). This CDR3 spans 15 amino acids. The ends were cut back, 2 bases at V and 5 bases at J, with 16 bases in the middle. The germline V gene encodes CDR1 MNHEY and CDR2 SMNVEV (reference sequence). Here the CDR3 DNA reads TGTGCCAGCAGTTTAGATTCGGGAGGGGGCAACGAGCAGTACTTC. Amino acids: CASSLDSGGGNEQYF.

The gene calls are TRBV7-2 and TRBJ1-6, with D unresolved. CDR1 is SGHTA and CDR2 is FQGNSA in the germline V gene. CDR3 length: 14 amino acids. V was pared by 5 bases and J by 19 bases, with 24 bases between. The CDR3, as DNA: TGTGCCAGCAGCAAGCGGGTAGAGAGACCCGATTTTCACTTT. Translated: CASSKRVERPDFHF.

The gene calls are TRBV11-2 and TRBJ1-2; a possible D gene is TRBD1 (5 bases). The CDR3 sequence is 14 residues long. V dropped 5 bases and J dropped 4 bases, with 14 bases sitting between them. CDR1 SGHAT and CDR2 FQNNGV come from the germline V gene. CDR3 sequence (DNA): TGTGCCAGCAGCCCCAGGGTGGACCGCTATGGCTACACCTTC. Amino acid sequence: CASSPRVDRYGYTF. Together with reference TRBV11-2 and TRBJ1-2, the CDR3 gives the full variable domain: EAGVAQSPRYKIIEKRQSVAFWCNPISGHATLYWYQQILGQGPKLLIQFQNNGVVDDSQLPKDRFSAERLKGVDSTLKIQPAKLEDSAVYLCASSPRVDRYGYTFGSGTRLTVV.

The chain links TRBV7-2 to TRBJ2-3; 13 bases fit TRBD2. Germline V lookup: CDR1 SGHTA, CDR2 FQGNSA. CDR3 length equals 19 residues. Trimming removed 3 bases from V and 2 bases from J; junction bases left unmatched: 11. The CDR3 loop reads CASSLAGLAGSPLTDTQYF. CDR3 DNA: TGTGCCAGCAGCTTGGCGGGACTAGCGGGGAGCCCCCTCACAGATACGCAGTATTTT.

The sample holds a few counts of this clonotype. The gene calls are TRBV7-8 and TRBJ2-7; perhaps TRBD1 as D (6 bases). Between the trimmed V and J ends, which lost 7 bases and 3 bases, there was a span of 22 bases. The CDR3 contains 16 residues. Germline V gene lookup returns CDR1 SGHVS and CDR2 FQNEAQ. The CDR3 DNA is TGTGCCAGCACCCTATTAAAGGGGGAGAGCCTCTACGAGCAGTACTTC. Its translation is CASTLLKGESLYEQYF.

This rearrangement joins TRBV11-2 to TRBJ1-2; weak D call: TRBD1 (6 bases). The germline gives CDR1 SGHAT, CDR2 FQNNGV. The ends were cut back, 4 bases at V and 10 bases at J, with 13 bases in the middle. This CDR3 is 12 amino acids long. CDR3 bases: TGTGCCAGCAGCTCCGGGACAAACGACTACACCTTC. Its protein product is CASSSGTNDYTF.

In its sample, this clonotype was seen a few times. A much larger clone is a single base away; this may be a read error. The chain joins TRBV7-9 to TRBJ2-7; 9 bases align to TRBD1. The CDR3 spans 14 residues. V dropped 5 bases and J dropped 1; count of bases not matched to a gene: 3. Germline V gene sequence: CDR1 SEHNR, CDR2 FQNEAQ (reference sequence). CDR3: CASSHGQGSYEQYF. In DNA form, the CDR3 reads TGTGCCAGCAGCCACGGACAGGGGTCCTACGAGCAGTACTTC.

The chain joins TRBV7-9 to TRBJ1-2; D is undetermined. This CDR3 spans 18 amino acids. V was clipped by 1 base and J by 2 bases, with 20 bases between them. Germline V gives CDR1 SEHNR, CDR2 FQNEAQ (reference sequence). The CDR3 spells CASSLVAPSVGGNYGYTF. CDR3 DNA: TGTGCCAGCAGCTTAGTCGCACCCTCCGTCGGCGGAAACTATGGCTACACCTTC.